These 6 T cell receptor beta chains share one sample of origin, sequenced in a study of cytomegalovirus exposure and HLA in healthy donors. Assay: immunoSEQ multiplex PCR; the TCRdb copy retains only in-frame clones and omits some. The sample lists approximately 110,000 clones, roughly 93% occurring once. The material sequenced was PBMCs. All receptors derive from a woman younger than 35 in good health and CMV-seronegative.

The genes are TRBV6-5 and TRBJ2-7, with D possibly TRBD2 on 6 matching bases. Germline values: CDR1 MNHEY, CDR2 SVGAGI. V lost 10 bases, J lost 4 bases, and 14 bases lay in between. CDR3 length: 12 amino acids. CDR3: CATGGRGYEQYF. The CDR3 DNA reads as TGTGCCACAGGCGGCCGGGGGTACGAGCAGTACTTC.

The chain recombines TRBV5-1 with TRBJ2-7; 8 bases fit TRBD2. This CDR3 spans 16 amino acids. Trimming cost V 4 bases and J 4 bases; bases outside gene matches: 13. Germline V gives CDR1 SGHRS, CDR2 YFSETQ. CDR3 region: CASSVAPGLVGYEQYF. CDR3 sequence (DNA): TGCGCCAGCAGCGTGGCCCCGGGACTAGTAGGGTACGAGCAGTACTTC.

This rearrangement joins TRBV30 to TRBJ1-5; perhaps TRBD1 as D (6 bases). Germline loops: CDR1 GTSNPN, CDR2 SVGIG (reference sequence). The CDR3 sequence is 13 residues long. V was clipped by 5 bases and J by 2 bases, with 10 bases between them. The CDR3 nucleotides read TGTGCCTGGTCAAAGGGGGGCAATCAGCCCCAGCATTTT. This codes for CAWSKGGNQPQHF.

V and J are TRBV28 and TRBJ2-2; no clear D. Trimming left V 9 bases short and J 7 bases short, with 24 bases between. The CDR3 totals 16 residues. CDR1 is MDHEN, CDR2 SYDVKM, per germline. The CDR3 nucleotides are TGTGCCAGTTCACTTCAGTCCGGAGTGAGGATCGGGGAGCTGTTTTTT. It yields the protein CASSLQSGVRIGELFF.

This chain joins TRBV11-2 and TRBJ2-4; 8 bases match TRBD2. Trimming cost V 3 bases and J 0 bases; bases outside gene matches: 1. Germline V gene sequence: CDR1 SGHAT, CDR2 FQNNGV. The CDR3 has 15 residues. The chain's CDR3 is CASSLGLVAKNIQYF. Written as DNA, the CDR3 is TGTGCCAGCAGCTTGGGACTAGTAGCCAAAAACATTCAGTACTTC.

This clone was seen once. V and J are TRBV11-2 and TRBJ2-4; TRBD1 matches 8 bases. Germline loops: CDR1 SGHAT, CDR2 FQNNGV. This CDR3 spans 15 amino acids. V shed 2 bases and J 5 bases; nucleotides not matched to a gene: 5. CDR3 sequence reads: CASSLTAGGENIQYF. CDR3 nucleotide sequence: TGTGCCAGCAGCTTAACGGCAGGGGGCGAAAACATTCAGTACTTC.